What follows are 19 T cell receptor beta chains derived from one specimen sequenced in a study of T-cell reconstitution after alpha-beta-depleted transplantation in children. Construction of the TCRbeta library involved unique molecular identifiers. TCRdb re-analysed the PCR reads in MiXCR, keeping a single row per CDR3 protein. Counted here are around 960,000 distinct CDR3 sequences, roughly 29% occurring once; the ten biggest clones make up about 28%. The source material was PBMCs, mostly from graft donor cells, sampled 360 days after TCRalphabeta/CD19-depleted stem cell transplant. These receptors were collected from a boy in the first two years of life who had a stem cell transplant for SCID, so the T cells may come from the graft donor.

V gene TRBV2 combines with J gene TRBJ2-7; TRBD1 matches at 7 bases. After removal of 6 bases from V and 0 bases from J, the junction contained 5 bases not matched to a gene. Looked up from germline, CDR1 is SNHLY and CDR2 is FYNNEI. The CDR3 length is 14 residues. CDR3 nucleotide sequence: TGTGCCAGCAGAGCAGACAGGGCCTCCTACGAGCAGTACTTC. Protein sequence: CASRADRASYEQYF.

Only a few counts were recorded for this clonotype. The gene calls are TRBV6-6 and TRBJ1-5; D is unclear. Germline values: CDR1 MNHNY, CDR2 SVGAGI (reference sequence). This CDR3 spans 13 amino acids. Trimming cost V 2 bases and J 7 bases, with 9 bases left between them. CDR3 nucleotide sequence: TGTGCCAGCAGTTACGGACCGAGCCAGCCCCAGCATTTT. This gives the protein CASSYGPSQPQHF.

This clonotype was counted only a few times. The chain carries TRBV20-1 and TRBJ2-2; the match to TRBD1 covers 7 bases. Germline CDR1 and CDR2: DFQATT and SNEGSKA (reference sequence). The trim removed 3 bases at V and 5 bases at J, leaving 9 bases unmatched. CDR3 length: 15 residues. DNA for the CDR3: TGCAGTGCTAGGGAGACAGGGAAGTCAACCGGGGAGCTGTTTTTT. Its translation is CSARETGKSTGELFF.

This clonotype was counted between two and nine times. This chain's CDR3 is CASSSYDWSSYNEQFF. As DNA, the CDR3 is TGTGCCAGCAGTTCCTATGACTGGAGCTCCTACAATGAGCAGTTCTTC. The rearrangement links TRBV7-8 to TRBJ2-1; no reliable D call. CDR3 length: 16 amino acids. The V gene's germline CDR1 is SGHVS and CDR2 FQNEAQ. With 6 bases removed from V and 0 bases from J, the gap between germline ends came to 15 bases.

The chain has TRBV4-1 and TRBJ2-1, with TRBD1 as a possible D gene (5 bases). Between the trimmed V and J ends, which lost 4 bases and 5 bases, there was a span of 15 bases. The CDR3 is 15 residues long. CDR1 and CDR2 from the germline V gene are MGHRA and YSYEKL. The CDR3 DNA reads TGCGCCAGCAGCCCCGGCCTAGAAGGGGACAATGAGCAGTTCTTC. This gives the protein CASSPGLEGDNEQFF.

This clonotype has a handful of counts. The chain carries TRBV20-1 and TRBJ2-1; no clear D gene. V shed 5 bases and J shed 4 bases, with 12 bases lying between them. This CDR3 has 13 amino acids. CDR1 is DFQATT and CDR2 is SNEGSKA in the germline V gene (reference sequence). The DNA of the CDR3 is TGCAGTGCTCAGACTTGGGGATACAATGAGCAGTTCTTC. As protein: CSAQTWGYNEQFF.

This clonotype was detected a few times. The chain links TRBV5-1 to TRBJ2-1; D is uncertain. Per the germline V gene, CDR1 is SGHRS and CDR2 is YFSETQ. The CDR3 loop spans 14 amino acids. V gave up 4 bases and J gave up 1 base, with 9 bases separating them. CDR3 loop: CASSPSPSYNEQFF. The CDR3 region has the DNA TGCGCCAGCAGCCCGAGCCCTTCCTACAATGAGCAGTTCTTC.

A remark on this clonotype: A junction end diverges from the germline sequence, so it may reflect a read error. V gene TRBV2 combines with J gene TRBJ2-3; D unclear. The CDR3 sequence is 11 residues long. Germline-derived CDR1 and CDR2 are SNHLY and FYNNEI. The CDR3, as DNA: TGTGCCAGCAGTGGTACAGCTACGCAGTATTTT. It yields the protein CASSGTATQYF.

The chain is built from TRBV5-1 and TRBJ2-1; 9 bases line up with TRBD2. This CDR3 comprises 14 residues. V lost 6 bases to trimming and J lost 7 bases; unmatched junction nucleotides: 8. CDR1 is SGHRS and CDR2 is YFSETQ in the germline V gene. The CDR3 spells CASTSGLAKNEQFF. DNA for the CDR3: TGCGCCAGCACTTCGGGACTAGCTAAGAATGAGCAGTTCTTC.

The rearrangement joins TRBV15 to TRBJ2-3; 7 nucleotides line up with TRBD2. This CDR3 has 18 amino acids. J gave up 2 bases and V 3 bases, and 14 bases lay outside the gene matches. Germline CDR1 LNHNV, CDR2 YYDKDF (reference sequence). For the CDR3, the DNA is TGTGCCACCAGCAGCACCGGAGGCGGGGGATCCATCACAGATACGCAGTATTTT. This translates into CATSSTGGGGSITDTQYF.

The DNA of the CDR3 is TGCGCCAGCAGTAAGGCAACCACCACAGATACGCAGTATTTT. It specifies CASSKATTTDTQYF. This rearrangement joins TRBV4-3 to TRBJ2-3, with no clear D. This CDR3 has 14 residues. Germline CDR1 is LGHNA and CDR2 is YSLEER. Trimming took 6 bases from V and 2 from J, leaving 12 bases between them.

This clonotype was picked up a small number of times. The chain is built from TRBV4-2 and TRBJ2-1; TRBD1 matches 7 bases. The germline V gene has CDR1 LGHNA and CDR2 YNFKEQ. Trimming removed 2 bases from V and 2 bases from J; junction bases left unmatched: 15. This CDR3 spans 19 amino acids. The CDR3 sequence is CASSQIQGLGLPPYNEQFF. The CDR3 DNA reads as TGTGCCAGCAGCCAAATACAGGGGCTAGGCCTCCCGCCCTACAATGAGCAGTTCTTC.

As concerns this clonotype: At one of its ends the junction is not consistent with the germline gene, which may arise from a read error. The V call is TRBV12-3 or TRBV12-4, the J call TRBJ2-7, with TRBD1 identical over 8 bases. The CDR3 loop spans 16 amino acids. DNA of the CDR3: TGTGCCAGCAGCTTAGGGGGGAGACAGGGGCAAAGGGAGCAGTACTTC. This sequence encodes CASSLGGRQGQREQYF.

The J gene is TRBJ2-1, the V gene TRBV24-1; 10 bases agree with TRBD1. Trimming cost V 5 bases and J 2 bases; bases outside gene matches: 8. The length of the CDR3 is 17 residues. Germline lookup yields CDR1 KGHDR and CDR2 SFDVKD. CDR3 coding DNA: TGTGCCACCAGTGGCGCCCCGACAGGGGGCACCTACAATGAGCAGTTCTTC. Its protein is CATSGAPTGGTYNEQFF.

V usage is TRBV29-1 and J usage is TRBJ2-5; 8 bases agree with TRBD1. The V gene's germline CDR1 is SQVTM and CDR2 ANQGSEA. CDR3 length equals 15 residues. The V and J ends lost 6 bases and 1 base, in that order; junction bases with no gene match: 10. CDR3 sequence (DNA): TGCAGCGTCCATCCTTTTGACAGGGGCCAAGAGACCCAGTACTTC. It encodes CSVHPFDRGQETQYF.

The chain has TRBV29-1 and TRBJ1-1; D is unclear. The germline V gene encodes CDR1 SQVTM and CDR2 ANQGSEA. This CDR3 region has 12 residues. V lost 5 bases and J 10 bases, leaving 17 bases between the germline ends. This CDR3 reads CSVTLWGSGAFF. The DNA of the CDR3 is TGCAGCGTTACGTTGTGGGGAAGTGGAGCTTTCTTT.

The CDR3 region has the DNA TGCAGCGTTGGCGGGGTTCGGAATGAAAAACTGTTTTTT. The encoded protein is CSVGGVRNEKLFF. The rearrangement links TRBV29-1 to TRBJ1-4; D uncertain. The germline CDR1 and CDR2 sequences are SQVTM and ANQGSEA. The CDR3 is made up of 13 amino acids. The ends were cut back, 4 bases at V and 5 bases at J, with 11 bases in the middle.

The CDR3 DNA reads TGTGCCATCAGCGACAGGGGGCGCGACTATGGCTACACCTTC. Translated, it gives CAISDRGRDYGYTF. The gene calls are TRBV10-3 and TRBJ1-2; TRBD1 agrees at 10 bases. The V and J ends lost 6 bases and 3 bases, in that order; junction bases with no gene match: 4. This CDR3 is 14 amino acids long. Germline V gene sequence: CDR1 ENHRY, CDR2 SYGVKD.

This clonotype was recorded a few times. This chain links TRBV20-1 with TRBJ2-7; 12 bases are a match to TRBD2. J gave up 2 bases and V 3 bases, and 5 bases lay outside the gene matches. The CDR3 totals 15 residues. CDR1 is DFQATT, CDR2 SNEGSKA, per germline (reference sequence). CDR3 loop: CSASRLAGGPYEQYF. The CDR3 nucleotides are TGCAGTGCTAGTCGGCTAGCGGGGGGGCCCTACGAGCAGTACTTC.